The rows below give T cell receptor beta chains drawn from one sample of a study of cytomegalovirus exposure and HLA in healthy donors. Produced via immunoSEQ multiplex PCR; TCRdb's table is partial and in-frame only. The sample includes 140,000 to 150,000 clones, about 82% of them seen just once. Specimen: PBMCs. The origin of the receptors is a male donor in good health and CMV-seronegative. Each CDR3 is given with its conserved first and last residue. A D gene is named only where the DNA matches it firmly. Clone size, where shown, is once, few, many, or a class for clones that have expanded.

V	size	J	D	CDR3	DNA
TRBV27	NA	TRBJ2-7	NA	CASRTHEAYEQYF	TGTGCCAGCAGGACCCACGAGGCCTACGAGCAGTACTTC
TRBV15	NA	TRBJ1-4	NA	CATSRDLGRSEKLFF	TGTGCCACCAGCAGAGATTTAGGGAGGTCTGAAAAACTGTTTTTT
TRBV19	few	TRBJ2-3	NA	CASTGRDTQYF	TGTGCCAGCACAGGGCGAGATACGCAGTATTTT
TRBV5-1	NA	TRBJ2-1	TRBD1	CASSLAGQGPYNEQFF	TGCGCCAGCAGCTTGGCGGGACAGGGACCCTACAATGAGCAGTTCTTC
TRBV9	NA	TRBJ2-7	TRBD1	CASSTQAGTETYEQYF	TGTGCCAGCAGCACTCAGGCCGGGACAGAGACCTACGAGCAGTACTTC
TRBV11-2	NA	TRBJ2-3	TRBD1	CASSLDQGATDTQYF	TGTGCCAGCAGCTTAGATCAGGGGGCAACAGATACGCAGTATTTT
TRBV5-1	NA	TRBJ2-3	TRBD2	CASSPRPGGFADTQYF	TGCGCCAGCAGCCCCCGGCCGGGAGGTTTTGCAGATACGCAGTATTTT
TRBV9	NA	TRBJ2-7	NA	CASSVGWAGEQYF	TGTGCCAGCAGCGTTGGATGGGCTGGGGAGCAGTACTTC
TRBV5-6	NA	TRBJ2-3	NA	CASSPEGLVGDTQYF	TGTGCCAGCAGCCCGGAGGGGCTAGTCGGAGATACGCAGTATTTT
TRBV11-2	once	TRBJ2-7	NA	CASSLNGGPYEQYF	TGTGCCAGCAGCTTAAACGGGGGGCCCTACGAGCAGTACTTC
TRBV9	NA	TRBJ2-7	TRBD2	CASSVESGRAYDEQYF	TGTGCCAGCAGCGTAGAGAGCGGGAGGGCCTACGACGAGCAGTACTTC
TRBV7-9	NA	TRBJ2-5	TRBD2	CASSLRTSLQETQYF	TGTGCCAGCAGCCTAAGGACTAGCCTCCAAGAGACCCAGTACTTC
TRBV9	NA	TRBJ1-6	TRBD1	CASSGPSQGAIGILHF	TGTGCCAGCAGCGGACCATCCCAGGGGGCGATTGGTATCCTCCACTTT
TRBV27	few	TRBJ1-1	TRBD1	CASSWGQGVEAFF	TGTGCCAGCAGTTGGGGACAGGGAGTTGAAGCTTTCTTT
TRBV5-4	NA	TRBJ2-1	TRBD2	CASSLPGGGKVNEQFF	TGTGCCAGCAGCCTCCCCGGCGGGGGTAAAGTCAATGAGCAGTTCTTC